One sample yielded the 24 T cell receptor beta chains listed below, sequenced in a study of response to subunit inactivated influenza vaccine. TCRdb recomputed calls from the RT-PCR reads with MiXCR, one row per CDR3 protein. The table has 630,000 or so distinct CDR3 sequences, 15% to 17% seen once; the top ten hold around 10%. Material: PBMCs from blood, obtained roughly 12 days after vaccination. Receptors were obtained from a man in his fifties who received an inactivated influenza vaccine.

This clonotype came up a few times. The CDR3 sequence: CASSFKRDTQYF. As DNA, the CDR3 is TGTGCCAGCAGCTTTAAGAGAGATACGCAGTATTTT. This chain uses TRBV7-9 with TRBJ2-3, with D hard to call. V was cut by 3 bases and J by 5 bases, with 6 bases left in between. Germline V lookup: CDR1 SEHNR, CDR2 FQNEAQ (reference sequence). The CDR3 is 12 amino acids.

This clonotype has more than one count but fewer than ten. The chain's CDR3 is CSARDRPSEQFF. The CDR3 coding sequence is TGCAGTGCTAGAGATCGGCCCTCAGAGCAGTTCTTC. The genes are TRBV20-1 and TRBJ2-1, with D uncertain. The V gene's germline CDR1 is DFQATT and CDR2 SNEGSKA (reference sequence). V gave up 0 bases and J gave up 10 bases, with 10 bases separating them. The CDR3 contains 12 residues.

This chain uses TRBV10-2 with TRBJ2-7; TRBD2 matches 8 bases. The V and J ends lost 8 bases and 6 bases, in that order; junction bases with no gene match: 9. The V gene's germline CDR1 is WSHSY and CDR2 SAAADI. The CDR3 spans 13 residues. Here the CDR3 DNA reads TGCGCCAGCCGCGGGACTAGTCTTCCCGAGCAGTACTTC. Translating gives CASRGTSLPEQYF.

In its sample, this clonotype was seen a few times. This chain connects TRBV7-9 to TRBJ2-6; the D is unclear. Trimming left V 6 bases short and J 2 bases short, with 11 bases between. The length of the CDR3 is 15 residues. Germline lookup yields CDR1 SEHNR and CDR2 FQNEAQ (reference sequence). The chain's CDR3 is CASRSDLTGANVLTF. CDR3 coding DNA: TGTGCCAGCAGATCAGACCTTACTGGGGCCAACGTCCTGACTTTC.

This clonotype was seen a few times. This chain uses TRBV20-1 with TRBJ1-5, with TRBD1 matching over 7 bases. The ends lost 7 bases at V and 6 bases at J; junction bases unmatched: 9. The CDR3 runs to 13 residues. In germline, CDR1 is DFQATT, CDR2 SNEGSKA (reference sequence). CDR3 region: CSVNLGGSQPQHF. CDR3 DNA sequence: TGCAGTGTTAATTTAGGGGGCTCTCAGCCCCAGCATTTT.

This clonotype was picked up a small number of times. The rearrangement links TRBV20-1 to TRBJ1-2, with D unresolved. V was cut by 5 bases and J by 5 bases, with 9 bases left in between. CDR3 length: 11 residues. CDR1 and CDR2 from the germline V gene are DFQATT and SNEGSKA (reference sequence). The CDR3 reads CSASTLYGYTF. The CDR3 DNA follows: TGCAGTGCTTCTACCTTATATGGCTACACCTTC.

This clonotype appeared a single time. The chain combines TRBV4-2 with TRBJ2-3, with 9 bases matching TRBD2. J lost 6 bases, V lost 0 bases, and 4 bases had no gene match. Germline V gene sequence: CDR1 LGHNA, CDR2 YNFKEQ. This CDR3 has 15 residues. The CDR3 loop reads CASSQERGGPDTQYF. Here the CDR3 DNA reads TGTGCCAGCAGCCAAGAGCGGGGGGGCCCTGATACGCAGTATTTT.

This clonotype was recorded a few times. This chain links TRBV4-2 with TRBJ1-6; TRBD1 agrees at 7 bases. The CDR3 consists of 17 residues. V was pared by 5 bases and J by 0 bases, with 7 bases of the junction left unmatched. Per germline, CDR1 LGHNA and CDR2 YNFKEQ. CDR3 nucleotides: TGTGCCAGCAGCAAGACAGGGAGTGGCTCCTATAATTCACCCCTCCACTTT. Amino acids: CASSKTGSGSYNSPLHF.

This clonotype occurred a few times. The V gene is TRBV5-1, the J gene TRBJ2-6, with TRBD2 matching over 8 bases. V lost 0 bases, J lost 0 bases, and 5 bases stayed unmatched. CDR3 length equals 18 residues. The germline V gene encodes CDR1 SGHRS and CDR2 YFSETQ. The CDR3 protein is CASSLGSGGTSGANVLTF. CDR3 nucleotide sequence: TGCGCCAGCAGCTTGGGGAGCGGGGGCACCTCTGGGGCCAACGTCCTGACTTTC.

The chain employs TRBV14 and TRBJ2-3, with 9 bases that match TRBD2. The CDR3 length is 17 residues. Germline lookup yields CDR1 SGHDN and CDR2 FVKESK. V was clipped by 4 bases and J by 5 bases; unmatched bases: 13. This CDR3 reads CASSLRPSGARLDTQYF. CDR3 in DNA: TGTGCCAGCAGCCTCCGGCCTAGCGGGGCTCGTCTAGATACGCAGTATTTT.

The chain carries TRBV12-3 or TRBV12-4 and TRBJ2-3, with 11 nucleotides matching TRBD2. Trimming at V came to 4 bases and at J to 6 bases, leaving 9 bases not matched to a gene. CDR3 length: 16 amino acids. CDR3 nucleotide sequence: TGTGCCAGCAGTTCCCGGACTAGCGGGTTATGGGATACGCAGTATTTT. The encoded protein is CASSSRTSGLWDTQYF.

This clonotype was seen a few times. The chain uses TRBV7-2 and TRBJ2-1, with D tentatively TRBD2 (6 bases). V was cut by 8 bases and J by 8 bases, with 19 bases left in between. The CDR3 totals 14 residues. Germline-derived CDR1 and CDR2 are SGHTA and FQGNSA. The CDR3 loop reads CASAPVGGLDEQFF. CDR3 coding DNA: TGTGCCAGCGCACCTGTGGGGGGTCTGGATGAGCAGTTCTTC.

The chain links TRBV30 to TRBJ1-1; D uncertain. This CDR3 comprises 13 residues. The germline V gene encodes CDR1 GTSNPN and CDR2 SVGIG (reference sequence). V dropped 1 base and J dropped 0 bases, with 6 bases sitting between them. CDR3 DNA: TGTGCCTGGAGTGCAGGCATGAACACTGAAGCTTTCTTT. It translates to CAWSAGMNTEAFF.

Only a few counts were recorded for this clonotype. The chain links TRBV6-2 or TRBV6-3 to TRBJ2-7; 8 bases match TRBD2. The germline V gene encodes CDR1 MNHEY and CDR2 SVGEGT. V shed 6 bases, J shed 7 bases, and the junction held 11 bases outside the gene matches. The CDR3 runs 14 residues. CDR3 DNA sequence: TGTGCCAGCAGACCGGGAGGGAACACTAGGGAGCAGTACTTC. Translating gives CASRPGGNTREQYF.

V and J are TRBV24-1 and TRBJ2-1; 7 bases match TRBD2. V was clipped by 7 bases and J by 7 bases; unmatched bases: 0. The CDR3 consists of 11 residues. Germline CDR1 reads KGHDR; CDR2 reads SFDVKD. CDR3 sequence reads: CATRGGNEQFF. In nucleotides, the CDR3 is TGTGCCACCAGGGGAGGGAATGAGCAGTTCTTC.

V and J are TRBV4-2 and TRBJ2-7; the match to TRBD2 covers 7 bases. This CDR3 contains 18 residues. The junction had 16 bases not matched to a gene; V was cut back by 1 base and J by 4 bases. Germline CDR1 is LGHNA and CDR2 is YNFKEQ. The CDR3 sequence: CASSQGRAAAGLPYEQYF. CDR3 in DNA: TGTGCCAGCAGCCAAGGCCGAGCAGCCGCGGGACTACCATACGAGCAGTACTTC.

The CDR3 sequence: CASSLSLWSGGTDTQYF. CDR3 coding DNA: TGTGCCAGCAGTTTATCGCTCTGGAGCGGGGGTACAGATACGCAGTATTTT. The chain uses TRBV28 and TRBJ2-3, with 8 positions matching TRBD2. Germline trimming cut 1 base from V and 3 bases from J; bases unmatched to any gene: 9. This CDR3 is 17 amino acids long. Germline assignment: CDR1 MDHEN and CDR2 SYDVKM.

This chain links TRBV6-1 with TRBJ1-5; D remains unclear. Trimming removed 6 bases at V and 0 bases at J, with 18 bases between. The V gene's germline CDR1 is MNHNS and CDR2 SASEGT. The CDR3 is made up of 17 amino acids. DNA of the CDR3: TGTGCCAGCAGCATGGGTATGGGTGGGAATAGCAATCAGCCCCAGCATTTT. Protein sequence: CASSMGMGGNSNQPQHF.

This clonotype was seen a few times. CDR3 loop: CASSRLYSNQPQHF. The CDR3 bases are TGTGCCAGCAGTCGACTATATAGCAATCAGCCCCAGCATTTT. This chain uses TRBV6-1 with TRBJ1-5; D not certain. In germline, CDR1 is MNHNS, CDR2 SASEGT. The V end lost 5 bases, the J end lost 0 bases, and 8 bases lay between the germline ends. The CDR3 runs to 14 residues.

The rearrangement links TRBV30 to TRBJ2-5; D may be TRBD2 (5 bases). The CDR3 is 13 amino acids. Germline V gene sequence: CDR1 GTSNPN, CDR2 SVGIG (reference sequence). V lost 2 bases and J lost 0, with 7 bases in between. CDR3 coding DNA: TGTGCCTGGAGTCGAGGGCACCAAGAGACCCAGTACTTC. Amino acids: CAWSRGHQETQYF.

This clonotype was counted a few times. This chain connects TRBV24-1 to TRBJ2-5; 12 positions agree with TRBD1. The CDR3 covers 17 residues. The J segment lost 1 base and the V segment lost 6 bases, leaving 8 bases of the junction unmatched. The germline gives CDR1 KGHDR, CDR2 SFDVKD. CDR3 residues: CATSTTGTGGLQETQYF. The CDR3 DNA follows: TGTGCCACCAGTACAACCGGGACAGGGGGCCTCCAAGAGACCCAGTACTTC.

The chain combines TRBV5-4 with TRBJ2-7; D gene uncertain. The CDR3 extends over 12 amino acids. CDR1 is SGHNT and CDR2 is YYREEE in the germline V gene (reference sequence). Trimming took off 0 bases at V and 7 bases at J, with 8 bases between the two ends. This chain's CDR3 is CASSLGLGEQYF. CDR3 in DNA: TGTGCCAGCAGCTTGGGATTAGGGGAGCAGTACTTC.

The V and J genes are TRBV5-1 and TRBJ2-3; 9 bases line up with TRBD1. J gave up 1 base and V 3 bases, and 6 bases lay outside the gene matches. Germline values: CDR1 SGHRS, CDR2 YFSETQ. This CDR3 has 16 amino acids. The CDR3 nucleotides are TGCGCCAGCAGCTCGGGGACAGGGCGCGGCACAGATACGCAGTATTTT. The encoded protein is CASSSGTGRGTDTQYF.

The chain has TRBV7-9 and TRBJ2-3; the D is unclear. CDR3 length equals 14 residues. Germline V lookup: CDR1 SEHNR, CDR2 FQNEAQ (reference sequence). The germline V and J ends were trimmed by 7 bases and 4 bases, with 15 bases remaining between them. The CDR3: CASIPSLVSDTQYF. DNA of the CDR3: TGTGCCAGCATCCCAAGTCTCGTTTCAGATACGCAGTATTTT.